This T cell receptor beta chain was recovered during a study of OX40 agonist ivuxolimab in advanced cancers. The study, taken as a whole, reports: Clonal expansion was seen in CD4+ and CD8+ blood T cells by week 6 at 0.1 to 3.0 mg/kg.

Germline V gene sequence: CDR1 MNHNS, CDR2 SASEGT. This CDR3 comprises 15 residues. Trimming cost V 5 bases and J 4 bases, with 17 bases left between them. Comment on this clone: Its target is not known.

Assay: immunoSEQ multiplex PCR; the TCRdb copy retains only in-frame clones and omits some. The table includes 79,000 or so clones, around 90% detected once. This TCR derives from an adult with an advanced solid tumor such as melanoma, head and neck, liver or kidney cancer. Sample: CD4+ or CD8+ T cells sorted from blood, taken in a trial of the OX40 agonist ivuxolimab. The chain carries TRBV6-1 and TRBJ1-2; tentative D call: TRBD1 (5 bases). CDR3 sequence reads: CASSFEGASSYGYTF. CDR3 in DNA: TGTGCCAGCAGTTTCGAAGGGGCAAGCAGCTATGGCTACACCTTC.